Only a few counts were recorded for the clone carrying this T cell receptor beta chain. The data were taken from a study of blood T cells in healthy people across ages. For the second PCR, which ran for about 6 to 12 cycles, a sample-barcoded 5' primer and a J-beta primer mix were used. A single record per CDR3 protein comes from TCRdb applying MiXCR to the 5' RACE reads. Of around 1,700,000 distinct CDR3 sequences listed, over 25% are singletons. The material sequenced was blood. This clonotype was obtained from a woman in her twenties or thirties in good health.

CDR3 sequence reads: CAWGHLGSSYNEQFF. CDR3 nucleotide sequence: TGTGCCTGGGGACATTTGGGGAGTTCCTACAATGAGCAGTTCTTC. The J gene is TRBJ2-1, the V gene TRBV30, with D possibly being TRBD1 or TRBD2 (5 bases each). The germline V gene has CDR1 GTSNPN and CDR2 SVGIG (reference sequence). V dropped 5 bases and J dropped 1 base, with 15 bases sitting between them. This CDR3 has 15 amino acids. Supplemented by reference TRBV30 and TRBJ2-1, the full variable domain reads SQTIHQWPATLVQPVGSPLSLECTVEGTSNPNLYWYRQAAGRGLQLLFYSVGIGQISSEVPQNLSASRPQDRQFILSSKKLLLSDSGFYLCAWGHLGSSYNEQFFGPGTRLTVL.